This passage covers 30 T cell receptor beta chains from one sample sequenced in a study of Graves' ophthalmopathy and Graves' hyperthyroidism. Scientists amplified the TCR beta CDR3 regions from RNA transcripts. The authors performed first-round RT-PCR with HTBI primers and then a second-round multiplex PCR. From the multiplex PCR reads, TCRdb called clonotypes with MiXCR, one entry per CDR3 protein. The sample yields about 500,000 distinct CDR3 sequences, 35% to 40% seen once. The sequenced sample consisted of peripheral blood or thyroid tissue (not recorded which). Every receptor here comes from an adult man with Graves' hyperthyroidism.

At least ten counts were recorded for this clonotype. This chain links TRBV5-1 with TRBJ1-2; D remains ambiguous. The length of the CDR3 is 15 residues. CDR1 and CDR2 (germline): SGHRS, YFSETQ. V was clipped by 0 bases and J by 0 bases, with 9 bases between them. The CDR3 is CASSLEAVTNYGYTF. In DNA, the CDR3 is TGCGCCAGCAGCTTGGAGGCAGTTACTAACTATGGCTACACCTTC.

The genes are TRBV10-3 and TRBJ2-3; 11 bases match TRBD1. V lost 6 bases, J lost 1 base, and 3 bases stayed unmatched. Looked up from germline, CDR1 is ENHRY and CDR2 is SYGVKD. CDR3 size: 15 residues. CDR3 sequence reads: CAIRKGQGGTDTQYF. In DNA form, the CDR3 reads TGTGCCATCAGGAAGGGACAGGGGGGCACAGATACGCAGTATTTT.

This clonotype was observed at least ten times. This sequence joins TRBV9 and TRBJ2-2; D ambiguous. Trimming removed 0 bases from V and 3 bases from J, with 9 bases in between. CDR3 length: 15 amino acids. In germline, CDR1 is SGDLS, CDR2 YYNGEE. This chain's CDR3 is CASSVGAAYTGELFF. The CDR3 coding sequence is TGTGCCAGCAGCGTAGGTGCGGCATACACCGGGGAGCTGTTTTTT.

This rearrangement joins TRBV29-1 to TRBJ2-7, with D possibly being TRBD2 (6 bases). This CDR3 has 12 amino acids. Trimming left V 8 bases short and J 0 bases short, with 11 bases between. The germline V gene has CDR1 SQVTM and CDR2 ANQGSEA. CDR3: CSLDGSSYEQYF. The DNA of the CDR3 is TGCAGCTTGGACGGGAGCTCCTACGAGCAGTACTTC.

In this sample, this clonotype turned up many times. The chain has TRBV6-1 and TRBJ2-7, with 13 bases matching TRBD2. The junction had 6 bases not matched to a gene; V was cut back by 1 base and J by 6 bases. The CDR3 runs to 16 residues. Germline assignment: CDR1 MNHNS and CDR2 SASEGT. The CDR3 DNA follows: TGTGCCAGCAGTGAAGGGACTAGCGGGAGACTTCTCGAGCAGTACTTC. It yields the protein CASSEGTSGRLLEQYF.

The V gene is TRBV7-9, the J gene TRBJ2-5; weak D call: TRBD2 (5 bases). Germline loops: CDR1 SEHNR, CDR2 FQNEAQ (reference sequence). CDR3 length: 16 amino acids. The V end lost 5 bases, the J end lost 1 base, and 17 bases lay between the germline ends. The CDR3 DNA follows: TGTGCCAGCAGCGTTGTGGACTCCTCGCGCCAAGAGACCCAGTACTTC. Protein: CASSVVDSSRQETQYF. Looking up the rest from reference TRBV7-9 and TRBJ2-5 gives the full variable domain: DTGVSQNPRHKITKRGQNVTFRCDPISEHNRLYWYRQTLGQGPEFLTYFQNEAQLEKSRLLSDRFSAERPKGSFSTLEIQRTEQGDSAMYLCASSVVDSSRQETQYFGPGTRLLVL.

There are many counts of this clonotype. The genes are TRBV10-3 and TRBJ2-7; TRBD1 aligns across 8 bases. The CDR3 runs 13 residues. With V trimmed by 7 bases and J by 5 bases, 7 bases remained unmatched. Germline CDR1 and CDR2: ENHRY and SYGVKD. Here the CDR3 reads CAITPDRDDEQYF. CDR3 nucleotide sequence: TGTGCCATCACCCCGGACAGGGATGACGAGCAGTACTTC.

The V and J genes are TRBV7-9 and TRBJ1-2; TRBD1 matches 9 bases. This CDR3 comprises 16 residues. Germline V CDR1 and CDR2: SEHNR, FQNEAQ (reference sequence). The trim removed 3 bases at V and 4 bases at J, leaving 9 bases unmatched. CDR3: CASSFRDRARGYGYTF. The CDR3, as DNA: TGTGCCAGCAGCTTCCGGGACAGGGCGCGGGGCTATGGCTACACCTTC.

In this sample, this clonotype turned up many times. The CDR3 spells CASSMWTGREQYF. In nucleotides, the CDR3 is TGTGCCAGTAGTATGTGGACGGGGCGGGAGCAGTACTTC. The genes are TRBV19 and TRBJ2-7; D could derive from TRBD1 or TRBD2 (5 bases each). This CDR3 has 13 residues. Germline values: CDR1 LNHDA, CDR2 SQIVND (reference sequence). With 3 bases removed from V and 7 bases from J, the gap between germline ends came to 13 bases.

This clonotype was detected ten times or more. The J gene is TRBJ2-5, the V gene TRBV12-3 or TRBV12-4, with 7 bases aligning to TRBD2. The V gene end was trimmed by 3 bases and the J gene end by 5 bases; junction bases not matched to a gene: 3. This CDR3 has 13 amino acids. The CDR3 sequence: CASSLRGWETQYF. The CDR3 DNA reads TGTGCCAGCAGTTTGCGGGGGTGGGAGACCCAGTACTTC.

The CDR3 loop is CASSLHGQVQYF. In nucleotides, the CDR3 is TGTGCCAGCAGCTTACATGGGCAGGTCCAGTACTTC. The chain couples TRBV7-2 to TRBJ2-5; D uncertain. The CDR3 sequence is 12 residues long. The ends were cut back, 2 bases at V and 10 bases at J, with 11 bases in the middle. Per germline, CDR1 SGHTA and CDR2 FQGNSA. The whole variable domain, remainder taken from reference TRBV7-2 and TRBJ2-5, is GAGVSQSPSNKVTEKGKDVELRCDPISGHTALYWYRQSLGQGLEFLIYFQGNSAPDKSGLPSDRFSAERTGGSVSTLTIQRTQQEDSAVYLCASSLHGQVQYFGPGTRLLVL.

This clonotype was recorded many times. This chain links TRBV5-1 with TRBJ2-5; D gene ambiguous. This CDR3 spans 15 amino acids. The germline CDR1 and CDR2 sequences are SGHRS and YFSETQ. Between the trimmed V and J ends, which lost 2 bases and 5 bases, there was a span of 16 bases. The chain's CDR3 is CASSLLPTGLETQYF. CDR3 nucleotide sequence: TGCGCCAGCAGCTTACTACCCACCGGGTTGGAGACCCAGTACTTC.

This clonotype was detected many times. CDR3 region: CASGRSLYNSPLHF. DNA of the CDR3: TGTGCCAGCGGACGGAGTCTGTATAATTCACCCCTCCACTTT. V usage is TRBV7-8 and J usage is TRBJ1-6; no clear D gene. Looked up from germline, CDR1 is SGHVS and CDR2 is FQNEAQ. The length of the CDR3 is 14 residues. Trimming took off 8 bases at V and 4 bases at J, with 12 bases between the two ends.

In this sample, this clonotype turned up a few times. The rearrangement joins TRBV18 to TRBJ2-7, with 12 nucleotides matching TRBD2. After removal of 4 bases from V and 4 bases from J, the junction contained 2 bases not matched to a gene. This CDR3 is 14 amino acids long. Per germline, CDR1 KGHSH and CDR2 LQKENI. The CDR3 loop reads CASSRLAGEYEQYF. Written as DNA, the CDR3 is TGTGCCAGCTCACGACTAGCGGGGGAATACGAGCAGTACTTC. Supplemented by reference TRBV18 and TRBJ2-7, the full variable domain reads NAGVMQNPRHLVRRRGQEARLRCSPMKGHSHVYWYRQLPEEGLKFMVYLQKENIIDESGMPKERFSAEFPKEGPSILRIQQVVRGDSAAYFCASSRLAGEYEQYFGPGTRLTVT.

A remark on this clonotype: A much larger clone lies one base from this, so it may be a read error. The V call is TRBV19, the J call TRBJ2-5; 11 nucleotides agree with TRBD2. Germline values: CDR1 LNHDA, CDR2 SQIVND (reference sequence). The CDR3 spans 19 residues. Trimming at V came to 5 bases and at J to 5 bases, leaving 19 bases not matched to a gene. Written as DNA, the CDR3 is TGTGCCAGTAGTGATTGGGCTAGCGGGAGGCCGATTCACGGGGAGACCCAGTACTTC. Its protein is CASSDWASGRPIHGETQYF.

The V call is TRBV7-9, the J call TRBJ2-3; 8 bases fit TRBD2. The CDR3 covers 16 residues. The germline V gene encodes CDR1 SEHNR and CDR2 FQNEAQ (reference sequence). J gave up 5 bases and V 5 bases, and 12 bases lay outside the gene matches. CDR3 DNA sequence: TGTGCCAGCAGCCAAGTAGCGGGACTCCGCGGAGATACGCAGTATTTT. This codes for CASSQVAGLRGDTQYF.

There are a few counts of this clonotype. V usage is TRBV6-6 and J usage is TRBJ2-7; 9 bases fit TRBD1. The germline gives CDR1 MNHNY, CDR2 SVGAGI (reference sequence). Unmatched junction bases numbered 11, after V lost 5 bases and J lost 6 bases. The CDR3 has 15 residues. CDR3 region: CASSEHPGTGLEQYF. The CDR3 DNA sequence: TGTGCCAGCAGTGAACACCCCGGGACAGGGCTCGAGCAGTACTTC.

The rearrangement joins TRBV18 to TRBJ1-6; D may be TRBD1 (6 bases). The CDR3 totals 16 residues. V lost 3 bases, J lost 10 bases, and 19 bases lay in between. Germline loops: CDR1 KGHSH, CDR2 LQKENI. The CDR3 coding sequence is TGTGCCAGCTCACCGGCCCGAGGGGGGAAAAGCTCACCCCTCCACTTT. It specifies CASSPARGGKSSPLHF. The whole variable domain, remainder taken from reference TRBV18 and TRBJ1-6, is NAGVMQNPRHLVRRRGQEARLRCSPMKGHSHVYWYRQLPEEGLKFMVYLQKENIIDESGMPKERFSAEFPKEGPSILRIQQVVRGDSAAYFCASSPARGGKSSPLHFGNGTRLTVT.

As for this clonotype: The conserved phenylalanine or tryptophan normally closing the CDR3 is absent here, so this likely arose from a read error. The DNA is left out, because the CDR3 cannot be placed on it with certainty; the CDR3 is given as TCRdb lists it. The CDR3 sequence: CASKAGQLTI. The gene calls are TRBV2 and TRBJ1-6; no DNA check was done on the table's D call, TRBD1. The germline V gene has CDR1 SNHLY and CDR2 FYNNEI. The CDR3 spans 10 amino acids, including both terminal residues.

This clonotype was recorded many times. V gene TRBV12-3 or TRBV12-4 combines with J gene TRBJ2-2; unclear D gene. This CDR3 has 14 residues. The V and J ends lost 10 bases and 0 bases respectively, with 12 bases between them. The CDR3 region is CATTPLANTGELFF. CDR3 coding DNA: TGTGCCACCACTCCCCTAGCGAACACCGGGGAGCTGTTTTTT.

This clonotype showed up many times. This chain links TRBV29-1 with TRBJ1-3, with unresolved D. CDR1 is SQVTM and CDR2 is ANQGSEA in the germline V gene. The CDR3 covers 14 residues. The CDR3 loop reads CAWKQADSGNTIYF. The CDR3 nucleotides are TGCGCCTGGAAGCAGGCCGACTCTGGAAACACCATATATTTT.

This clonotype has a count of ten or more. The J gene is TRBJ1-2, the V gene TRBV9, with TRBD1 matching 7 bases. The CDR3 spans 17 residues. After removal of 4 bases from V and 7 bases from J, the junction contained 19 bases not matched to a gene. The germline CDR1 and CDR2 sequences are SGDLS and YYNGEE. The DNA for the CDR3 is TGTGCCAGCAGCCCCGGGACTTTCGGGGACAGTGAGGTTGGCTACACCTTC. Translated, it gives CASSPGTFGDSEVGYTF. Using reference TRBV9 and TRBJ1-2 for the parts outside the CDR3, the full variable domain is DSGVTQTPKHLITATGQRVTLRCSPRSGDLSVYWYQQSLDQGLQFLIQYYNGEERAKGNILERFSAQQFPDLHSELNLSSLELGDSALYFCASSPGTFGDSEVGYTFGSGTRLTVV.

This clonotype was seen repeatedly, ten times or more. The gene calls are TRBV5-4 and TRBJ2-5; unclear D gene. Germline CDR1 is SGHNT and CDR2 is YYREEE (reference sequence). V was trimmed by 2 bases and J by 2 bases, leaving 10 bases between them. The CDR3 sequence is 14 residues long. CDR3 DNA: TGTGCCAGCAGCTTTCCAGCCGGGCAAGAGACCCAGTACTTC. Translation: CASSFPAGQETQYF.

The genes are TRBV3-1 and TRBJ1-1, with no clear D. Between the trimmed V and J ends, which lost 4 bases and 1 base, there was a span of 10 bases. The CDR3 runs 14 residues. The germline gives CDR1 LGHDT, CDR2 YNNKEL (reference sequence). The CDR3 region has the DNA TGTGCCAGCAGCCCTGAGACGCGGAACACTGAAGCTTTCTTT. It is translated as CASSPETRNTEAFF.

Here the CDR3 reads CASSDGLRGGTEAFF. In nucleotides, the CDR3 is TGTGCCAGCAGTGACGGCCTCCGAGGGGGCACTGAAGCTTTCTTT. The chain uses TRBV2 and TRBJ1-1; a weak D match, TRBD1 (6 bases). The length of the CDR3 is 15 residues. Germline V gene sequence: CDR1 SNHLY, CDR2 FYNNEI. Trimming stripped 3 bases from V and 4 bases from J, with 15 bases between.

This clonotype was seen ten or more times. This CDR3 is CASSRDGVSGNTIYF. The CDR3 nucleotides read TGTGCCAGCAGCCGGGACGGCGTCTCTGGAAACACCATATATTTT. J is TRBJ1-3 and V is TRBV7-9, with a tentative D call TRBD1 (5 bases). The CDR3 runs to 15 residues. V dropped 5 bases and J dropped 0 bases, with 11 bases sitting between them. The germline V gene has CDR1 SEHNR and CDR2 FQNEAQ (reference sequence).

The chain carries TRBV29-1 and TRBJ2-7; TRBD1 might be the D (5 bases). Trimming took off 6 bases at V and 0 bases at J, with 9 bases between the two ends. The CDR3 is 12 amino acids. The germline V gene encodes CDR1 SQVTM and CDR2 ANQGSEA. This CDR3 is CSVDQGSYEQYF. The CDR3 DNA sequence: TGCAGCGTAGATCAGGGCTCCTACGAGCAGTACTTC.

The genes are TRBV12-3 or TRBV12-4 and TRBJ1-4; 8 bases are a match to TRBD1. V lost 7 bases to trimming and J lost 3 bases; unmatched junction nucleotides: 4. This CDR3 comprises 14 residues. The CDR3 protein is CASKAGQANEKLFF. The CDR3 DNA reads TGTGCCAGCAAAGCGGGACAGGCTAATGAAAAACTGTTTTTT.

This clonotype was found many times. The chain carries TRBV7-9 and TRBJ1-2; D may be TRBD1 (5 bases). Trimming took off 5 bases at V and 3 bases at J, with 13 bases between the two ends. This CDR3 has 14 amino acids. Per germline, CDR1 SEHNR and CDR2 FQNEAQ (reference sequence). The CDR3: CASSPGWGDYGYTF. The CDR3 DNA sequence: TGTGCCAGCAGCCCCGGGTGGGGGGACTATGGCTACACCTTC.

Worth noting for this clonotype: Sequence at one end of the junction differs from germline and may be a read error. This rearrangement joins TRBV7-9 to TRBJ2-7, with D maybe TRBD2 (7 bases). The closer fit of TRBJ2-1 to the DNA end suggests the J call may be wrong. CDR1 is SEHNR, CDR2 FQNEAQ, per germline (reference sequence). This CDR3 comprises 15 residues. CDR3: CASSLMGGRENEQFF. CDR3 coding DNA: TGTGCTAGCAGCTTAATGGGGGGGCGCGAGAATGAGCAGTTCTTC.